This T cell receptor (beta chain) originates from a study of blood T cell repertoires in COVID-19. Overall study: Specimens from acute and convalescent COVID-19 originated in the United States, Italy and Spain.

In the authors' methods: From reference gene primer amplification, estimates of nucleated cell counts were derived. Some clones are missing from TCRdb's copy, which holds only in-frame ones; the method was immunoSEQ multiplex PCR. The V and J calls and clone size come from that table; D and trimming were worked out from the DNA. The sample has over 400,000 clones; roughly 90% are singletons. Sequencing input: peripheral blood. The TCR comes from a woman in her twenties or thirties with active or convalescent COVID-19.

CDR3 amino acids: CASSMVQNGETQYF. The CDR3 coding sequence is TGTGCCAGTAGTATGGTCCAGAATGGAGAGACCCAGTACTTC. The gene calls are TRBV19 and TRBJ2-5; D is ambiguous. The germline V gene has CDR1 LNHDA and CDR2 SQIVND (reference sequence). Trimming stripped 3 bases from V and 4 bases from J, with 12 bases between. The CDR3 consists of 14 residues. The full variable domain, its missing parts supplied by reference TRBV19 and TRBJ2-5, is DGGITQSPKYLFRKEGQNVTLSCEQNLNHDAMYWYRQDPGQGLRLIYYSQIVNDFQKGDIAEGYSVSREKKESFPLTVTSAQKNPTAFYLCASSMVQNGETQYFGPGTRLLVL.